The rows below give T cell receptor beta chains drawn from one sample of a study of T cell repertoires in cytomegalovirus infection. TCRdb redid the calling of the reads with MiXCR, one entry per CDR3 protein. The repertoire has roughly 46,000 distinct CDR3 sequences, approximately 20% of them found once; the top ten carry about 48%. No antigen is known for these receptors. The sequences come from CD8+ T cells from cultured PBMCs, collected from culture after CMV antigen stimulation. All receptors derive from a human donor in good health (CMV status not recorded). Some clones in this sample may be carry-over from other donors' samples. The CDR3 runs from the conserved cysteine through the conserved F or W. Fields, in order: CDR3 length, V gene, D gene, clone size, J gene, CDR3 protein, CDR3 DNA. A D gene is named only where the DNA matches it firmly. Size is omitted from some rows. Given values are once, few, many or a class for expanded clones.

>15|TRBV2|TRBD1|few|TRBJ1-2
CASLDDRGRYYGYTF
TGTGCCAGCCTCGACGACAGGGGGCGATACTATGGCTACACCTTC
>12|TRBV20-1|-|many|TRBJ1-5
CSLGEWNQPQHF
TGCAGTCTGGGGGAATGGAATCAGCCCCAGCATTTT
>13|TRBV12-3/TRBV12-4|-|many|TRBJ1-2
CASSLREIGGYTF
TGTGCCAGCAGCCTCAGGGAAATCGGAGGCTACACCTTC
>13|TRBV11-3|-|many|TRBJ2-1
CASSSGDGNEQFF
TGTGCCAGCAGCTCCGGGGACGGGAATGAGCAGTTCTTC
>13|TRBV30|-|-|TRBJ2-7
CAWRQLTTSEQYF
TGTGCCTGGAGACAGTTGACTACCTCGGAGCAGTACTTC
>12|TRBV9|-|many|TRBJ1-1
CASSSQGTEAFF
TGTGCCAGCAGCTCCCAGGGCACTGAAGCTTTCTTT
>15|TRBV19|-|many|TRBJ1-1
CASSIKLGGSTEAFF
TGTGCCAGTAGTATCAAACTTGGGGGGAGCACTGAAGCTTTCTTT
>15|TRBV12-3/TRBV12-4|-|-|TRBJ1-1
CASSTRDGYEFEAFF
TGTGCCAGCAGTACCCGGGACGGGTATGAGTTTGAAGCTTTCTTT
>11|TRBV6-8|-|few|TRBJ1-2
CASSYGNGYTF
TGTGCCAGCAGTTACGGGAATGGCTACACCTTC
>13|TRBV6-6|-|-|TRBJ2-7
CASTAGEGYEQYF
TGTGCCAGCACGGCCGGTGAGGGTTACGAGCAGTACTTC
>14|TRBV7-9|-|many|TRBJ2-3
CASSLADSTDTQYF
TGTGCCAGCAGCTTAGCAGACTCCACAGATACGCAGTATTTT
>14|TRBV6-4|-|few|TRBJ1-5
CASSDQPSNQPQHF
TGTGCCAGCAGTGACCAACCGAGCAATCAGCCCCAGCATTTT
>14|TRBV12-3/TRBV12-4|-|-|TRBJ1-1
CASTPESRNTEAFF
TGTGCCAGCACCCCCGAATCCCGGAACACTGAAGCTTTCTTT
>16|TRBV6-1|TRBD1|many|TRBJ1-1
CASSAPGQGRNTEAFF
TGTGCCAGCAGTGCCCCGGGACAGGGGAGGAATACTGAAGCTTTCTTT
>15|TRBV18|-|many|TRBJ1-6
CASSPDQSINSPLHF
TGTGCCAGCTCACCTGATCAGTCAATAAATTCACCCCTCCACTTT